This T cell receptor (beta chain) was recorded in a study of blood T cell repertoires in COVID-19 (dated by TCRdb to 2019 to 2021). The study in broad terms: Samples covering the acute and convalescent phases of COVID-19 were provided by collaborators in the United States, Italy and Spain. The prospective study material was composed of cDNA or gDNA derived from T cells, B-cell-depleted T cells, or PBMCs. Deeply sampled blood TCRbeta repertoires from subjects exposed to, actively infected with, or recovered from COVID-19 were included in the dataset. The repertoires were released in a freely available public database intended as a resource for research on the immune response to SARS-CoV-2. Samples came from the ongoing ImmuneRACE study (first 160 participants) plus 1,254 subjects from 6 global collaborators. Sample metadata almost always included a de-identified subject ID, COVID-19 status, age in years and sex. Where HLA class I and class II types were available, the types were taken from metadata supplied by the sample provider, not from assay-based typing. What the study reported, not specific to this receptor: Clinical and demographic metadata were provided uncurated, with the amount varying by source and participant.

TCRbeta CDR3 regions were amplified from genomic DNA by means of the immunoSEQ Assay, a bias-controlled multiplex PCR. The paper's processing steps were these. The number of nucleated cells in each sample was estimated from the amplification of reference gene primers within the assay. To quantify the absolute abundance of each unique TCRbeta CDR3 rearrangement, sequence reads were collapsed and filtered. Productive Simpson clonality was computed per sample as the square root of Simpson's diversity index over productive rearrangements. The immuneACCESS repertoire file appears here via TCRdb, limited to in-frame rearrangements. These files lack a portion of the clones; in checked studies, under half of the deficit traces to unresolved V genes, and the cause of the others is not known. V and J calls plus clone size are reproduced from that table; the DNA served to infer D and trimming. The sample table shows under 25,000 clones, and 70% to 90% are seen once. Roughly 7.1% of the sample is taken by the ten largest.

Remarks on this clone: Its antigen is not yet known. No much larger clone is present one base from it, and per-base qualities are unavailable.

Looking up the germline V gene (reference sequence) yields CDR1 SSHAT and CDR2 FNYEAQ. From its cysteine to its phenylalanine, the CDR3 spans 12 amino acids. Only the CDR3 DNA is retained, 36 bases long and in frame from the first base. Whole blood was collected in K2EDTA tubes by collaborating institutions according to the institutions' own protocols. For TCRbeta analysis, collaborators shipped samples in one of three forms: frozen whole blood, isolated PBMCs, or DNA extracted from either of those sample types. The sequence was obtained from a human donor with active COVID-19. The donor label of this sample is uncertain. The sequence joins TRBV7-7 to TRBJ2-5; 11 junctional bases match TRBD2. Sequenced input: peripheral blood. The CDR3 region has the sequence CASGRDPSTQYF. In nucleotide form, the sequence is TGTGCTAGCGGGAGGGATCCCTCGACCCAGTACTTC.